This TCR beta chain was sequenced for a study of blood T cells in healthy people across ages. Alongside a J-beta primer mix, a sample-barcoded 5' primer served in a second PCR lasting roughly 6 to 12 cycles. TCRdb fed the 5' RACE reads into MiXCR, producing one record per CDR3 protein. The sample lists about 1.4 million distinct CDR3 sequences; roughly 60% were seen once. This clonotype was found a few times. The antigen is unknown. The study, taken as a whole, reports: Long-lived donors carried more naive CD4+ cells and greater diversity than aged donors.

Trimming stripped 4 bases from V and 2 bases from J, with 20 bases between. The length of the CDR3 is 17 residues. CDR1 is MGHDK, CDR2 SYGVNS, per germline. Sequenced sample: blood. The genes are TRBV25-1 and TRBJ2-5; D might be TRBD2 (6 bases). This clonotype was obtained from a man younger than 30 in good health. The CDR3, as DNA: TGTGCCAGCAGTGGCCTCAAGGAGGGATTGACTCAAGAGACCCAGTACTTC. This translates into CASSGLKEGLTQETQYF.